This TCR beta chain was obtained from a study of CD8+CD57+ T cells in acquired aplastic anemia. Points on this clonotype: Antigen: not known. A much larger clone differs by one base, so this may be a read error.

CD8+CD57+ cell expansion had been shown by flow cytometry in patients chosen for sequencing. Patients, without exception, had severe acquired aplastic anemia. The germline CDR1 and CDR2 sequences are SGHKS and YYEKEE (reference sequence). CDR3 length equals 15 residues. The TCR beta profiling, which covered VDJ combination and CDR3 sequence, was carried out using genomic DNA as the template. MiXCR, run by TCRdb on the reads, gives a single entry per CDR3 protein. Of roughly 150,000 distinct CDR3 sequences in the sample, roughly 50% were seen once. Whole-study results and caveats: Simpson's diversity of CD8+ cells was not significantly different in patients compared with controls.

The sample consisted of sorted CD4+, CD8+, or CD8+CD57+ T cells (not recorded which) from PBMCs. This TCR was sampled from a human donor with aplastic anemia. The V gene is TRBV5-5, the J gene TRBJ2-7; 13 bases match TRBD2. The CDR3 nucleotides are TGTGCCAGCAGCCTGGAGGGACTAGCGGGGCGCGAGCGGTACTTC. Residues: CASSLEGLAGRERYF.